This T cell receptor (beta chain) comes out of a study of T cell repertoires in cytomegalovirus infection. The V end was cut by 2 bases, the J end by 1 base, with 11 bases between. The CDR3 runs 15 residues. Germline V lookup: CDR1 MNHNY, CDR2 SVGAGI (reference sequence). As to this clonotype: Its antigen is not known.

TCRdb re-analysed the reads in MiXCR, keeping a single row per CDR3 protein. The sample shows 450,000 to 550,000 distinct CDR3 sequences, roughly 42% of them seen only once. Material: cultured PBMCs, obtained from culture after CMV antigen stimulation. This clonotype was obtained from a human donor in good health (CMV status not recorded). Some clones in this sample may be carry-over from other donors' samples. The chain recombines TRBV6-6 with TRBJ1-1, with D unresolved. The CDR3 region is CASSYANSRNTEAFF. The CDR3 DNA is TGTGCCAGCAGTTACGCCAACAGTAGGAACACTGAAGCTTTCTTT.